This T cell receptor beta chain was captured by sequencing in a study of T cell repertoires in cytomegalovirus infection. Study details: Signatures in public TCR beta sequences pointed to both CMV infection and matching HLA type. Study-level findings and limits: CMV-specific HLA-C-restricted TCR beta clonotypes dominated the ex vivo response.

TCRdb independently ran MiXCR on the reads; one entry per CDR3 protein. The sample carries 150,000 to 200,000 distinct CDR3 sequences, around 20% recorded once. This clonotype was detected a few times. Its antigen is still unknown. Material for sequencing was PBMCs. The receptor was isolated from a human donor in good health (CMV status not recorded). Some clones in this sample may be carry-over from other donors' samples.

CDR3 DNA: TGTGCCAGCAGCTTAACGCCCAGCGGGGGGCGCTCCTACAATGAGCAGTTCTTC. Translating it yields CASSLTPSGGRSYNEQFF. The chain joins TRBV7-3 to TRBJ2-1; 9 positions match TRBD2. The CDR3 runs to 18 residues. Germline V lookup: CDR1 SGHTA, CDR2 FQGTGA. J gave up 0 bases and V 0 bases, and 6 bases lay outside the gene matches.